One T cell receptor (beta chain) is described in this entry. Its antigen is not identified. This entry belongs to a study of blood T cells in healthy people across ages. Findings and limits, study-wide: Without sorted subsets, naive and antigen-experienced compartments could not be conclusively compared. More naive CD4+ cells and higher diversity were found in long-lived than in aged donors.

With a J-beta primer mix and a sample-barcoded 5' primer, a second PCR ran roughly 7 to 11 cycles. Each cDNA was tagged by a template-switch adaptor containing 12 random nucleotides. TCRdb called the 5' RACE reads again in MiXCR, with one record for every CDR3 protein. The sample has 1.5 million to 2 million distinct CDR3 sequences, 40% to 55% seen once. The CDR3 contains 16 residues. V was pared by 6 bases and J by 3 bases, with 21 bases between. Germline V gives CDR1 DFQATT, CDR2 SNEGSKA (reference sequence). Material: blood. The receptor was isolated from a woman aged 40 to 50 in good health. The rearrangement joins TRBV20-1 to TRBJ1-5; D gene uncertain. Written as DNA, the CDR3 is TGCAGTGCACAAACAGCGTTTAGAGGTGACAATCAGCCCCAGCATTTT. As protein: CSAQTAFRGDNQPQHF.